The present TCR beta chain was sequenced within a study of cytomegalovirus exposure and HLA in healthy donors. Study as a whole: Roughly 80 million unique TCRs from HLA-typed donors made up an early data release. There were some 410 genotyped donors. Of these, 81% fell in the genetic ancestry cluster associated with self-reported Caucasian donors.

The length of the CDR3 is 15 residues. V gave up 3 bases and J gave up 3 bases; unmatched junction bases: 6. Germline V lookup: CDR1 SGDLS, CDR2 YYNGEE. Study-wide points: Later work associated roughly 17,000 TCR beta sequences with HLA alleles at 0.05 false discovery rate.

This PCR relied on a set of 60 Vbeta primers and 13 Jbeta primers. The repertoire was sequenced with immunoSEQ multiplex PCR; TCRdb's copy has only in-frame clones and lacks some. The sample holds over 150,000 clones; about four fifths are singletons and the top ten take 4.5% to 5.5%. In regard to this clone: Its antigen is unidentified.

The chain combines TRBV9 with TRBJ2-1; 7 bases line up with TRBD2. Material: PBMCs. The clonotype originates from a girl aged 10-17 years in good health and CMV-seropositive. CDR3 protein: CASSGEGTYYNEQFF. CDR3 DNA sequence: TGTGCCAGCAGCGGGGAGGGAACCTACTACAATGAGCAGTTCTTC. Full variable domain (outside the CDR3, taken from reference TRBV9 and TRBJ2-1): DSGVTQTPKHLITATGQRVTLRCSPRSGDLSVYWYQQSLDQGLQFLIQYYNGEERAKGNILERFSAQQFPDLHSELNLSSLELGDSALYFCASSGEGTYYNEQFFGPGTRLTVL.